A single sample gave rise to the 18 T cell receptor beta chains below, sequenced in a study of T cell responses to AZD1222 COVID-19 vaccine. Assay used: immunoSEQ multiplex PCR; TCRdb lists only in-frame clones, some missing. Among nearly 110,000 clones listed, around 90% were seen once. The sequencing here drew on peripheral blood, taken on day 0 of AZD1222 vaccination. These receptors originate from an adult in good health.

V gene TRBV18 combines with J gene TRBJ2-7, with D possibly TRBD1 on 6 matching bases. V lost 0 bases, J lost 5 bases, and 17 bases lay in between. CDR1 is KGHSH, CDR2 LQKENI, per germline. CDR3 length: 16 residues. This CDR3 is CASSPPSQGSNNEQYF. Here the CDR3 DNA reads TGTGCCAGCTCACCACCGAGTCAGGGGTCTAACAACGAGCAGTACTTC.

V gene TRBV28 combines with J gene TRBJ2-4; possible D gene TRBD2, 5 bases. The CDR3 sequence is 15 residues long. Germline CDR1 reads MDHEN; CDR2 reads SYDVKM. V was trimmed by 6 bases and J by 3 bases, leaving 15 bases between them. The DNA of the CDR3 is TGTGCCAGCAGAACGAGGGCCAACAACAAAAACATTCAGTACTTC. Translation gives CASRTRANNKNIQYF.

The chain combines TRBV24-1 with TRBJ2-3; no clear D gene. Germline CDR1 reads KGHDR; CDR2 reads SFDVKD. Trimming took off 4 bases at V and 4 bases at J, with 23 bases between the two ends. This CDR3 comprises 18 residues. The CDR3 loop is CATSERSVLREVADTQYF. The CDR3 nucleotides are TGTGCCACCAGTGAGCGCAGTGTACTCCGAGAAGTGGCAGATACGCAGTATTTT.

V is TRBV3-1 (or the pseudogene TRBV3-2) and J is TRBJ2-5, with no clear D. The CDR3 has 15 amino acids. CDR1 and CDR2 from the germline V gene are LGHDT and YNNKEL (reference sequence). Trimming took off 4 bases at V and 0 bases at J, with 12 bases between the two ends. The DNA of the CDR3 is TGTGCCAGCAGCCGCCGGAGCTCGTACCAAGAGACCCAGTACTTC. Translation gives CASSRRSSYQETQYF.

The chain carries TRBV3-1 (or the pseudogene TRBV3-2) and TRBJ2-1; 8 bases map to TRBD1. Germline-derived CDR1 and CDR2 are LGHDT and YNNKEL (reference sequence). The CDR3 extends over 13 amino acids. The V segment lost 6 bases and the J segment 7 bases; nucleotides outside the gene matches: 5. CDR3 bases: TGTGCCAGCAGGGAGGGGACAGGAAATGAGCAGTTCTTC. This codes for CASREGTGNEQFF.

This rearrangement joins TRBV19 to TRBJ1-5, with 9 nucleotides matching TRBD1. The CDR3 covers 14 residues. The germline CDR1 and CDR2 sequences are LNHDA and SQIVND (reference sequence). Germline trimming cut 6 bases from V and 4 bases from J; bases unmatched to any gene: 4. This CDR3 is CASSRQGGNQPQHF. The CDR3 region has the DNA TGTGCCAGTAGCCGACAGGGGGGGAATCAGCCCCAGCATTTT.

This chain joins TRBV23-1 and TRBJ1-5; D not certain. TRBV23-1 is an ORF for which the function is uncertain. The CDR3 has 19 residues. The V and J ends lost 0 bases and 2 bases respectively, with 20 bases between them. The CDR3 is CASSQSRRVRGEGNQPQHF. In nucleotides, the CDR3 is TGCGCCAGCAGTCAATCGCGGAGGGTGCGGGGAGAGGGCAATCAGCCCCAGCATTTT.

V and J are TRBV11-2 and TRBJ2-5; D gene uncertain. V lost 5 bases to trimming and J lost 3 bases, with 19 bases between them. CDR3 length equals 16 residues. Germline V CDR1 and CDR2: SGHAT, FQNNGV. The CDR3 is CASSLPTLVTKETQYF. The CDR3, as DNA: TGTGCCAGCAGCCTCCCAACGCTAGTAACGAAAGAGACCCAGTACTTC.

The rearrangement links TRBV11-2 to TRBJ2-7; D is unclear. Germline V gene data show CDR1 as SGHAT and CDR2 as FQNNGV. The CDR3 contains 13 residues. With 3 bases removed from V and 6 bases from J, the gap between germline ends came to 12 bases. The CDR3 sequence: CASSFGQNGEQYF. In DNA, the CDR3 is TGTGCCAGCAGCTTCGGTCAGAACGGCGAGCAGTACTTC.

The chain recombines TRBV5-1 with TRBJ2-6, with D unclear. Germline-derived CDR1 and CDR2 are SGHRS and YFSETQ. Trimming removed 0 bases at V and 0 bases at J, with 16 bases between. The CDR3 has 19 amino acids. CDR3 sequence: CASSLGARQLYSGANVLTF. The CDR3 DNA follows: TGCGCCAGCAGCTTGGGTGCGCGGCAGCTCTACTCTGGGGCCAACGTCCTGACTTTC.

The chain uses TRBV4-3 and TRBJ2-3; no firm D call. CDR1 is LGHNA and CDR2 is YSLEER in the germline V gene. The CDR3 sequence is 15 residues long. Trimming pared 4 bases from V and 2 bases from J, leaving 13 bases between. The DNA for the CDR3 is TGCGCCAGCAGCCCCTCTCTTAAAAACACAGATACGCAGTATTTT. It is translated as CASSPSLKNTDTQYF.

The J gene is TRBJ2-2, the V gene TRBV3-1 (or the pseudogene TRBV3-2); weak D call: TRBD2 (5 bases). The V end was cut by 4 bases, the J end by 0 bases, with 18 bases between. There are 18 residues in the CDR3. CDR1 and CDR2 from the germline V gene are LGHDT and YNNKEL (reference sequence). The CDR3 protein is CASSPSISRGTNTGELFF. CDR3 DNA sequence: TGTGCCAGCAGCCCCTCTATATCAAGAGGGACGAACACCGGGGAGCTGTTTTTT.

Only one count was recorded for this clone. V gene TRBV15 combines with J gene TRBJ2-4; maybe TRBD2 (6 bases). The CDR3 loop spans 13 amino acids. V lost 2 bases, J lost 9 bases, and 11 bases lay in between. From germline, CDR1 is LNHNV and CDR2 YYDKDF (reference sequence). The CDR3 loop is CATSRRLVSIQYF. CDR3 in DNA: TGTGCCACCAGCAGACGACTAGTGAGCATTCAGTACTTC.

The J gene is TRBJ1-5, the V gene TRBV27; TRBD1 is a possible D gene (6 bases). V lost 8 bases and J lost 6, with 17 bases in between. Per the germline V gene, CDR1 is MNHEY and CDR2 is SMNVEV (reference sequence). The CDR3 runs to 14 residues. This CDR3 is CASANYRVSQPQHF. CDR3 bases: TGTGCCAGCGCCAACTACAGGGTAAGTCAGCCCCAGCATTTT.

This sequence joins TRBV6-4 and TRBJ2-3; the D gene could be TRBD1 or TRBD2 (5 bases each). The CDR3 loop spans 13 amino acids. Between the trimmed V and J ends, which lost 8 bases and 1 base, there was a span of 10 bases. Per the germline V gene, CDR1 is MRHNA and CDR2 is SNTAGT. This CDR3 is CASPRGGTDTQYF. CDR3 nucleotide sequence: TGTGCCAGCCCCAGAGGGGGCACAGATACGCAGTATTTT.

V and J are TRBV7-2 and TRBJ2-1; 9 nucleotides line up with TRBD1. Germline values: CDR1 SGHTA, CDR2 FQGNSA. Unmatched junction bases numbered 2, after V lost 10 bases and J lost 1 base. The CDR3 has 13 amino acids. CDR3: CANGQGSYNEQFF. The CDR3 DNA sequence: TGTGCCAACGGACAGGGGTCCTACAATGAGCAGTTCTTC. Complete variable domain (other parts from reference TRBV7-2 and TRBJ2-1): GAGVSQSPSNKVTEKGKDVELRCDPISGHTALYWYRQSLGQGLEFLIYFQGNSAPDKSGLPSDRFSAERTGGSVSTLTIQRTQQEDSAVYLCANGQGSYNEQFFGPGTRLTVL.

The chain carries TRBV18 and TRBJ1-4; D gene uncertain. With 3 bases removed from V and 8 bases from J, the gap between germline ends came to 13 bases. CDR3 length: 14 amino acids. Germline V gives CDR1 KGHSH, CDR2 LQKENI. The CDR3 nucleotides read TGTGCCAGCTCACCTACTGGGCAAAGCGAAAAACTGTTTTTT. Translating gives CASSPTGQSEKLFF.

The rearrangement links TRBV7-2 to TRBJ2-5; 7 nucleotides align to TRBD1. With 3 bases clipped from V and 9 bases from J, the junction kept 10 bases outside the gene matches. Germline CDR1 and CDR2: SGHTA and FQGNSA. CDR3 size: 14 residues. The CDR3 DNA follows: TGTGCCAGCAGCTTGACGGGACAGAAAGTAGCCCAGTACTTC. It specifies CASSLTGQKVAQYF.